The present TCR beta chain was sequenced within a study of blood T cell repertoires in COVID-19. Across the study: Acute and convalescent COVID-19 samples came from the United States, Italy and Spain.

The assay was immunoSEQ multiplex PCR, and TCRdb's table has in-frame clones only and misses some. The sample holds over 85,000 clones; 65% to 90% are singletons and the top ten take 15% to 20%. This clone showed up just once. Trimming cost V 2 bases and J 9 bases; bases outside gene matches: 6. CDR3 length equals 15 residues. The rearrangement joins TRBV5-3 to TRBJ2-1; the match to TRBD1 covers 12 bases. TRBV5-3 is an ORF; its function is uncertain. Sequenced material: peripheral blood. This clonotype was obtained from a woman aged 55-69 years with acute or convalescent COVID-19. CDR3 in amino acids: CARSFRGQGAGEQFF. The DNA of the CDR3 is TGTGCCAGAAGCTTTAGGGGACAGGGGGCAGGTGAGCAGTTCTTC.